This passage covers 28 T cell receptor beta chains from one sample sequenced in a study of blood T cell repertoires in COVID-19. The table came from immunoSEQ multiplex PCR; TCRdb's copy has only in-frame clones and leaves some out. Of roughly 67,000 clones detected, 60% to 85% appear once; the ten largest clones hold approximately 23%. Material: peripheral blood. These receptors originate from a human donor in a cohort sampled during active COVID-19.

This clone appeared a single time. The V and J genes are TRBV30 and TRBJ1-6; 7 bases are a match to TRBD1. The J segment lost 7 bases and the V segment lost 0 bases, leaving 3 bases of the junction unmatched. Germline V gene data show CDR1 as GTSNPN and CDR2 as SVGIG (reference sequence). CDR3 length equals 14 residues. The CDR3 spells CAWSVGTENSPLHF. The CDR3 DNA sequence: TGTGCCTGGAGTGTCGGGACAGAAAATTCACCCCTCCACTTT.

V gene TRBV14 combines with J gene TRBJ2-7; 7 bases are a match to TRBD1. The germline CDR1 and CDR2 sequences are SGHDN and FVKESK. The CDR3 covers 14 residues. Unmatched junction bases numbered 3, after V lost 0 bases and J lost 4 bases. CDR3 sequence (DNA): TGTGCCAGCAGCCAAGATCACAGGGGTTACGAGCAGTACTTC. It encodes CASSQDHRGYEQYF.

This rearrangement joins TRBV9 to TRBJ1-6; tentatively, D is TRBD1 (5 bases). CDR1 and CDR2 from the germline V gene are SGDLS and YYNGEE. Between the trimmed V and J ends, which lost 6 bases and 1 base, there was a span of 11 bases. The CDR3 is 15 amino acids. In nucleotides, the CDR3 is TGTGCCAGCACCTCGGGGGGTTCCTATAATTCACCCCTCCACTTT. It yields the protein CASTSGGSYNSPLHF.

This chain joins TRBV19 and TRBJ2-2; 8 positions match TRBD2. This CDR3 spans 15 amino acids. Germline CDR1 and CDR2: LNHDA and SQIVND (reference sequence). After removal of 4 bases from V and 2 bases from J, the junction contained 3 bases not matched to a gene. As DNA, the CDR3 is TGTGCCAGTAGTAATAGCGGGACCAACACCGGGGAGCTGTTTTTT. Translated: CASSNSGTNTGELFF.

This chain uses TRBV2 with TRBJ2-7, with a weak D call TRBD1 (6 bases). Germline V gives CDR1 SNHLY, CDR2 FYNNEI. This CDR3 spans 15 amino acids. V was pared by 0 bases and J by 3 bases, with 12 bases between. The CDR3 region is CASSEASRGSYEQYF. CDR3 nucleotides: TGTGCCAGCAGTGAAGCTAGCAGGGGAAGCTACGAGCAGTACTTC.

This clone was observed a handful of times. The chain employs TRBV6-2 or TRBV6-3 and TRBJ1-1; 9 nucleotides line up with TRBD1. The V and J ends lost 0 bases and 6 bases, in that order; junction bases with no gene match: 8. Germline CDR1 reads MNHEY; CDR2 reads SVGEGT. CDR3 length equals 16 residues. The CDR3 bases are TGTGCCAGCAGTTACTCGCTCGGGACAGGGTTGTCTGAAGCTTTCTTT. This codes for CASSYSLGTGLSEAFF.

The genes are TRBV14 and TRBJ2-1, with 7 bases identical to TRBD1. Germline V lookup: CDR1 SGHDN, CDR2 FVKESK. The CDR3 is made up of 13 amino acids. Unmatched junction bases numbered 4, after V lost 5 bases and J lost 6 bases. Here the CDR3 DNA reads TGTGCCAGCAGCAGGGACAGACGCAATGAGCAGTTCTTC. It is translated as CASSRDRRNEQFF.

The chain combines TRBV5-4 with TRBJ1-4; 10 bases match TRBD1. V was clipped by 3 bases and J by 3 bases; unmatched bases: 2. Germline V CDR1 and CDR2: SGHNT, YYREEE (reference sequence). The CDR3 contains 15 residues. The CDR3: CASSSGQGPNEKLFF. CDR3 DNA: TGTGCCAGCAGCTCGGGACAGGGGCCTAATGAAAAACTGTTTTTT.

V usage is TRBV6-2 or TRBV6-3 and J usage is TRBJ2-5; 9 nucleotides line up with TRBD1. J gave up 1 base and V 2 bases, and 5 bases lay outside the gene matches. Germline V CDR1 and CDR2: MNHEY, SVGEGT. The CDR3 totals 16 residues. The CDR3 coding sequence is TGTGCCAGCAGTTACGTGAAGACAGGGGGCCAAGAGACCCAGTACTTC. Protein: CASSYVKTGGQETQYF.

The gene calls are TRBV5-5 and TRBJ2-6, with 7 bases lining up with TRBD1. Losses at the gene ends were 3 bases for V and 4 bases for J; bases not matched to a gene: 7. The CDR3 contains 16 residues. The germline CDR1 and CDR2 sequences are SGHKS and YYEKEE (reference sequence). CDR3 sequence (DNA): TGTGCCAGCAGCTACCAAACAGGGGTCGGGGCCAACGTCCTGACTTTC. Its translation is CASSYQTGVGANVLTF.

This chain uses TRBV27 with TRBJ1-6; TRBD1 aligns across 8 bases. The CDR3 contains 23 residues. Trimming removed 2 bases from V and 0 bases from J; junction bases left unmatched: 21. Germline V gives CDR1 MNHEY, CDR2 SMNVEV (reference sequence). CDR3 amino acids: CASSLRPPDRGMTFGSYNSPLHF. The CDR3 coding sequence is TGTGCCAGCAGTTTACGGCCCCCCGACAGGGGCATGACGTTCGGCTCCTATAATTCACCCCTCCACTTT.

This clone occurred a few times. The chain recombines TRBV6-2 or TRBV6-3 with TRBJ1-6, with 11 bases lining up with TRBD1. The V gene's germline CDR1 is MNHEY and CDR2 SVGEGT. Trimming removed 5 bases from V and 5 bases from J; junction bases left unmatched: 11. CDR3 length: 18 amino acids. The CDR3 loop reads CASSLLGQGASHNSPLHF. The CDR3 DNA is TGTGCCAGCAGTCTCCTTGGACAGGGGGCGTCGCATAATTCACCCCTCCACTTT.

V and J are TRBV19 and TRBJ2-1; D unresolved. Germline V gives CDR1 LNHDA, CDR2 SQIVND (reference sequence). The CDR3 totals 12 residues. The V end lost 5 bases, the J end lost 7 bases, and 9 bases lay between the germline ends. The CDR3 loop reads CASSFNRNEQFF. The CDR3, as DNA: TGTGCCAGTAGTTTCAACCGGAATGAGCAGTTCTTC.

This chain connects TRBV7-2 to TRBJ2-7; 7 bases line up with TRBD1. CDR3 length equals 15 residues. Germline V gene lookup returns CDR1 SGHTA and CDR2 FQGNSA. The J segment lost 7 bases and the V segment lost 3 bases, leaving 12 bases of the junction unmatched. Here the CDR3 reads CASSFRGGPRGEQYF. The CDR3 DNA follows: TGTGCCAGCAGCTTTAGAGGGGGCCCCCGAGGAGAGCAGTACTTC.

The V call is TRBV7-8, the J call TRBJ2-1; 10 nucleotides align to TRBD1. Germline V gene data show CDR1 as SGHVS and CDR2 as FQNEAQ. The V gene end was trimmed by 3 bases and the J gene end by 7 bases; junction bases not matched to a gene: 12. The CDR3 has 17 residues. The CDR3 DNA reads TGTGCCAGCAGCTTCCGCCGGAGACAGGGGGCTGGGAATGAGCAGTTCTTC. This encodes CASSFRRRQGAGNEQFF.

J is TRBJ2-1 and V is TRBV27; 9 bases are a match to TRBD2. The V segment lost 4 bases and the J segment 7 bases; nucleotides outside the gene matches: 11. CDR1 and CDR2 from the germline V gene are MNHEY and SMNVEV (reference sequence). CDR3 length: 16 amino acids. The CDR3 protein is CASSSFGAGGGNEQFF. The CDR3 DNA reads TGTGCCAGCAGTTCATTCGGTGCGGGAGGGGGGAATGAGCAGTTCTTC.

In regard to this clone: The same CDR3 arises from other DNA sequences in this sample as well. The chain uses TRBV28 and TRBJ2-7; the D gene is possibly TRBD1 (6 bases). CDR3 length equals 13 residues. Germline CDR1 MDHEN, CDR2 SYDVKM. V dropped 6 bases and J dropped 2 bases, with 11 bases sitting between them. The CDR3 nucleotides are TGTGCCAGCAGCGGACAGATAACCTACGAGCAGTACTTC. Amino acids: CASSGQITYEQYF.

The chain carries TRBV7-8 and TRBJ1-5, with 9 bases identical to TRBD1. CDR3 length: 13 amino acids. Germline trimming cut 4 bases from V and 5 bases from J; bases unmatched to any gene: 0. From germline, CDR1 is SGHVS and CDR2 FQNEAQ. The CDR3 loop is CASSWDRDQPQHF. Here the CDR3 DNA reads TGTGCCAGCAGCTGGGACAGGGATCAGCCCCAGCATTTT. The full variable domain, in which reference TRBV7-8 and TRBJ1-5 provide the parts outside the CDR3, is GAGVSQSPRYKVAKRGQDVALRCDPISGHVSLFWYQQALGQGPEFLTYFQNEAQLDKSGLPSDRFFAERPEGSVSTLKIQRTQQEDSAVYLCASSWDRDQPQHFGDGTRLSIL.

The V call is TRBV27, the J call TRBJ2-1, with 8 bases fitting TRBD1. CDR1 and CDR2 (germline): MNHEY, SMNVEV (reference sequence). Losses at the gene ends were 0 bases for V and 7 bases for J; bases not matched to a gene: 5. The CDR3 extends over 15 amino acids. The CDR3 bases are TGTGCCAGCAGTTTATCCACGACAGGGGAGAATGAGCAGTTCTTC. Residues: CASSLSTTGENEQFF.

This rearrangement joins TRBV20-1 to TRBJ2-1, with 12 bases matching TRBD2. The V segment lost 3 bases and the J segment 1 base; nucleotides outside the gene matches: 1. The CDR3 is made up of 15 amino acids. The germline CDR1 and CDR2 sequences are DFQATT and SNEGSKA (reference sequence). The CDR3 coding sequence is TGCAGTGCTAGTGGACTAGCGGGATCCTACAATGAGCAGTTCTTC. It codes for CSASGLAGSYNEQFF.

This chain connects TRBV10-3 to TRBJ2-2, with a possible D match to TRBD2 (6 bases). The CDR3 spans 12 residues. V was cut by 8 bases and J by 8 bases, with 12 bases left in between. Germline assignment: CDR1 ENHRY and CDR2 SYGVKD. Written as DNA, the CDR3 is TGTGCCATCGGGGGAGGTTTAGGGGAGCTGTTTTTT. Translation: CAIGGGLGELFF.

The chain carries TRBV7-9 and TRBJ2-5, with TRBD2 matching 9 bases. The V segment lost 5 bases and the J segment 5 bases; nucleotides outside the gene matches: 12. The CDR3 length is 16 residues. Germline V gene data show CDR1 as SEHNR and CDR2 as FQNEAQ (reference sequence). The CDR3 nucleotides are TGTGCCAGCAGCGTCCTAAATAGCGGGAGAGCGGAGACCCAGTACTTC. It yields the protein CASSVLNSGRAETQYF. Filled out from reference TRBV7-9 and TRBJ2-5, the complete variable domain reads DTGVSQNPRHKITKRGQNVTFRCDPISEHNRLYWYRQTLGQGPEFLTYFQNEAQLEKSRLLSDRFSAERPKGSFSTLEIQRTEQGDSAMYLCASSVLNSGRAETQYFGPGTRLLVL.

V gene TRBV12-3 or TRBV12-4 combines with J gene TRBJ1-1; D may be TRBD1 (5 bases). This CDR3 region has 13 residues. Trimming took 3 bases from V and 8 from J, leaving 13 bases between them. DNA of the CDR3: TGTGCCAGCAGTTTCGGATCGACAGTGGAAGCTTTCTTT. Residues: CASSFGSTVEAFF.

This clone was picked up one time. This rearrangement joins TRBV18 to TRBJ2-6; the D is unclear. From germline, CDR1 is KGHSH and CDR2 LQKENI. The CDR3 sequence is 15 residues long. The ends were cut back, 5 bases at V and 0 bases at J, with 8 bases in the middle. Here the CDR3 reads CASSNRPSGANVLTF. As DNA, the CDR3 is TGTGCCAGCTCAAACAGACCCTCTGGGGCCAACGTCCTGACTTTC.

The V gene is TRBV19, the J gene TRBJ2-1; 7 bases line up with TRBD1. CDR3 length equals 14 residues. The V gene's germline CDR1 is LNHDA and CDR2 SQIVND (reference sequence). J lost 3 bases, V lost 5 bases, and 4 bases had no gene match. The CDR3 loop reads CASSAGGDYNEQFF. The DNA of the CDR3 is TGTGCCAGTAGTGCAGGGGGAGACTACAATGAGCAGTTCTTC.

V gene TRBV3-1 (or the pseudogene TRBV3-2) combines with J gene TRBJ2-5; TRBD2 matches 9 bases. The CDR3 loop spans 16 amino acids. The junction had 12 bases not matched to a gene; V was cut back by 4 bases and J by 6 bases. The germline gives CDR1 LGHDT, CDR2 YNNKEL (reference sequence). CDR3 in DNA: TGTGCCAGCAGCCCCCTCGGGGCGGGAGGGCTTCAGACCCAGTACTTC. It codes for CASSPLGAGGLQTQYF.

V gene TRBV2 combines with J gene TRBJ2-4; D perhaps matches TRBD1 (5 bases). Germline V lookup: CDR1 SNHLY, CDR2 FYNNEI. Trimming stripped 8 bases from V and 7 bases from J, with 15 bases between. This CDR3 spans 13 amino acids. This CDR3 is CASSRDSRNIQYF. The CDR3 DNA sequence: TGTGCCAGCTCCAGGGATTCTCGGAACATTCAGTACTTC. The variable domain in full, completed from reference TRBV2 and TRBJ2-4, reads EPEVTQTPSHQVTQMGQEVILRCVPISNHLYFYWYRQILGQKVEFLVSFYNNEISEKSEIFDDQFSVERPDGSNFTLKIRSTKLEDSAMYFCASSRDSRNIQYFGAGTRLSVL.

CDR3 region: CASRRQFEAFF. The CDR3 nucleotides read TGTGCCAGCAGAAGACAGTTTGAAGCTTTCTTT. The genes are TRBV6-6 and TRBJ1-1; D is perhaps TRBD1 (5 bases). This CDR3 comprises 11 residues. V was shortened by 6 bases and J by 7 bases, with 9 bases between the two germline ends. In germline, CDR1 is MNHNY, CDR2 SVGAGI (reference sequence).